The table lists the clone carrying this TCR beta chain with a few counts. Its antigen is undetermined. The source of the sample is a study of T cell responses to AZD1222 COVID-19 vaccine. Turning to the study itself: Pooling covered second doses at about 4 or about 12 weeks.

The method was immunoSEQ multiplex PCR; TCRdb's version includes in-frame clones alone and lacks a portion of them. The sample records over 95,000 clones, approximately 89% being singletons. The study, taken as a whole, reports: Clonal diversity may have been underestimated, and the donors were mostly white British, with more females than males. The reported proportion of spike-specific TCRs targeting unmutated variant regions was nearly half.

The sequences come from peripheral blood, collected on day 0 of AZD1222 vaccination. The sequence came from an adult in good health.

The CDR3 DNA sequence: TGTGCCAGCGCCGGGAGGGGCACTGAAGCTTTCTTT. Its translation: CASAGRGTEAFF. V is TRBV25-1 and J is TRBJ1-1; perhaps TRBD1 as D (5 bases). The CDR3 contains 12 residues. Germline CDR1 is MGHDK and CDR2 is SYGVNS. V was clipped by 8 bases and J by 4 bases, with 11 bases between them.